This T cell receptor (beta chain) was sequenced for a study of shared clonotypes between healthy human individuals. In the study overall: Sampling drew on donors who were two women and a few men aged 18 to 49.

Roughly 89 million PBMCs served as the genomic DNA source for unsorted samples. Some 28,000 T cell genomes (around 320 ng DNA) went into each PBMC replicate. Unsorted PBMC DNA underwent sequencing on ten immunoSEQ deep assay plates. Measured with immunoSEQ multiplex PCR; TCRdb has only the in-frame clones, and not every one. The sample lists about 490,000 clones, 81% occurring once. Per the germline V gene, CDR1 is SGHRS and CDR2 is YFSETQ. J lost 6 bases, V lost 2 bases, and 7 bases had no gene match. The CDR3 has 14 amino acids. The rearrangement joins TRBV5-1 to TRBJ2-7, with 8 bases lining up with TRBD1. The sequence was obtained from a woman in her 40s in good health. Some clones in this sample may be carry-over from other donors' samples. The sequenced material came from PBMCs. CDR3: CASSFGTGVGEQYF. CDR3 DNA sequence: TGCGCCAGCAGCTTCGGGACAGGCGTGGGCGAGCAGTACTTC.